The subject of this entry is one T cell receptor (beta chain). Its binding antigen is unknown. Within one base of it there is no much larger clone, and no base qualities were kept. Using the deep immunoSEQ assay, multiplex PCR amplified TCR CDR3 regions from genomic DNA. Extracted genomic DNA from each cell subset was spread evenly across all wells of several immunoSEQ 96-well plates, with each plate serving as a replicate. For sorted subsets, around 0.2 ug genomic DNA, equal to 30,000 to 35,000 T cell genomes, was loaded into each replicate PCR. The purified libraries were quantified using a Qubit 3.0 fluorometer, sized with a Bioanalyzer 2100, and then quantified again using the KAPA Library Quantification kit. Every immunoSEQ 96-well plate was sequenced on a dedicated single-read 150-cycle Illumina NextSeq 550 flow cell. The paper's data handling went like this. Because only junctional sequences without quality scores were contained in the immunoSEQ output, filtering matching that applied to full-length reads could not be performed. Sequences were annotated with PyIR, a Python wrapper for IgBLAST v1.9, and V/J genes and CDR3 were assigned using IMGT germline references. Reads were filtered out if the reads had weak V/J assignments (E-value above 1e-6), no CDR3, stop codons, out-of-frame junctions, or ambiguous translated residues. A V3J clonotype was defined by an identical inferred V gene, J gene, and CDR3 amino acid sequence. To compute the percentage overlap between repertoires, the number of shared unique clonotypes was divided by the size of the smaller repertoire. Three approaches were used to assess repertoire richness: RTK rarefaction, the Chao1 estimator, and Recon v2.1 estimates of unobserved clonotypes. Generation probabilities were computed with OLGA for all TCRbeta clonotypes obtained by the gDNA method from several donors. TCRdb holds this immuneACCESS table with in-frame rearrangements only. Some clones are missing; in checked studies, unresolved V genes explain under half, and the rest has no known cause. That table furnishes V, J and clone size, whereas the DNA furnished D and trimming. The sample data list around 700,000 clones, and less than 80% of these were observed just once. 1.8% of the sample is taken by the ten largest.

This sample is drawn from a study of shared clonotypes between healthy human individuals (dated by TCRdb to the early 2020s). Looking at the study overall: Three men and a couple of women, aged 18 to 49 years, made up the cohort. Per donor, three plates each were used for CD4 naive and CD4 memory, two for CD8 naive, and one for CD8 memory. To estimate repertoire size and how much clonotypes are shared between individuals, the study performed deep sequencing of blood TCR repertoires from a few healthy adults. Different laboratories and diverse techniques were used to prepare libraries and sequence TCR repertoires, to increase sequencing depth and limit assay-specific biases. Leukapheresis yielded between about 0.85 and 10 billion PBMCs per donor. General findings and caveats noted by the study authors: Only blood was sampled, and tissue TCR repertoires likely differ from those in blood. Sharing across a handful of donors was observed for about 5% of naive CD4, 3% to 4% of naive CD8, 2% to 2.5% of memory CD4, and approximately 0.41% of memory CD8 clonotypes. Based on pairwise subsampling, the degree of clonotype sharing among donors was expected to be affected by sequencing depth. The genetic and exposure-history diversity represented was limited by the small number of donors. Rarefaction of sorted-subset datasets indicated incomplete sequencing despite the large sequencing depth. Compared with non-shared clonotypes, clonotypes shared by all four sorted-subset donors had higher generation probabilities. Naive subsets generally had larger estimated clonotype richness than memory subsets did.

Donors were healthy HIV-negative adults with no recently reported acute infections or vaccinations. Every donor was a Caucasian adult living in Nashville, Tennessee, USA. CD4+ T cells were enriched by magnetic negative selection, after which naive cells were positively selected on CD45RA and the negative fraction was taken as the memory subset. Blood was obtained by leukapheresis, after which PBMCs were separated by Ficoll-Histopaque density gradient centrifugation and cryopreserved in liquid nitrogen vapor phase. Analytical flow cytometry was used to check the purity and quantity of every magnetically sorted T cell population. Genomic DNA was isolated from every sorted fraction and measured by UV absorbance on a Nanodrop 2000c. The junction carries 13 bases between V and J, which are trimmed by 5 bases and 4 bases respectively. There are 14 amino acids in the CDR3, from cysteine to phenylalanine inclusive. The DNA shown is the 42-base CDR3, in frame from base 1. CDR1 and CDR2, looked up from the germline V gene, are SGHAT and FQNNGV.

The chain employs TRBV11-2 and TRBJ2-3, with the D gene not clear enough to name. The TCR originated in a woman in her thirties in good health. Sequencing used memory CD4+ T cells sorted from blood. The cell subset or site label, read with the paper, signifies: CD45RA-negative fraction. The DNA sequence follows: TGTGCCAGCAGCAGAGGCGGTCCCCCAGATACGCAGTATTTT. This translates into CASSRGGPPDTQYF.